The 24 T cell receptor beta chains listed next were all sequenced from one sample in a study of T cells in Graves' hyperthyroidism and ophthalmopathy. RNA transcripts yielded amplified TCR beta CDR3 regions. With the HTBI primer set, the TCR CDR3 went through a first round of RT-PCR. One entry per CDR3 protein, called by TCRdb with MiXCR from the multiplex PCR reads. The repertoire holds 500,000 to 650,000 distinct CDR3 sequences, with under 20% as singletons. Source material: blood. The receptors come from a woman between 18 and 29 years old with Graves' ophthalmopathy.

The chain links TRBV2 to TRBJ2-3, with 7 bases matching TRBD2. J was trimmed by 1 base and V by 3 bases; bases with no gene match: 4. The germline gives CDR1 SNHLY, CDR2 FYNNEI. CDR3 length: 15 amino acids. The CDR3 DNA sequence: TGTGCCAGCAGTGACGGGGCGGGGGGCACAGATACGCAGTATTTT. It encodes CASSDGAGGTDTQYF.

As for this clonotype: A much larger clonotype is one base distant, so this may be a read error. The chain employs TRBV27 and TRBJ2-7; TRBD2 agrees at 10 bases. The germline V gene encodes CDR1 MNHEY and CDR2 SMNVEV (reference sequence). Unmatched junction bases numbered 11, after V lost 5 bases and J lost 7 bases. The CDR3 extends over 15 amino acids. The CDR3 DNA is TGTGCCAGCAGTAATCCGGGACTAGCGTTTGGTGAGCAGTACTTC. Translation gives CASSNPGLAFGEQYF.

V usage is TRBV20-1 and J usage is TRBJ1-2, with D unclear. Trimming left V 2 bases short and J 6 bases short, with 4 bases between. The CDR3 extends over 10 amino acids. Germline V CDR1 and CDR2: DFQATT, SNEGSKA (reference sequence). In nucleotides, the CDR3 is TGCAGTGCTAGACCAGATGGCTACACCTTC. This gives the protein CSARPDGYTF.

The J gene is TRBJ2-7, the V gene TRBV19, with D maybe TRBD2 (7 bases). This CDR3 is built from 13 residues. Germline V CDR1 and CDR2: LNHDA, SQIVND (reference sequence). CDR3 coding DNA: TGTGTTACAAGGAACAGGGAGGGCAACGAGCAGTACTTC. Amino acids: CVTRNREGNEQYF. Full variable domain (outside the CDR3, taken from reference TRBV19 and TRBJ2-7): DGGITQSPKYLFRKEGQNVTLSCEQNLNHDAMYWYRQDPGQGLRLIYYSQIVNDFQKGDIAEGYSVSREKKESFPLTVTSAQKNPTAFYLCVTRNREGNEQYFGPGTRLTVT.

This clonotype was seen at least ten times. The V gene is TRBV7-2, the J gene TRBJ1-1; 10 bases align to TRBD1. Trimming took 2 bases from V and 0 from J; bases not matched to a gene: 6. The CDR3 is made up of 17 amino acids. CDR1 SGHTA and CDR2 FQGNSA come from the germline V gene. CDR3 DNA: TGTGCCAGCAGCTTATCCGGGACAGGGGCCTTGAACACTGAAGCTTTCTTT. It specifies CASSLSGTGALNTEAFF.

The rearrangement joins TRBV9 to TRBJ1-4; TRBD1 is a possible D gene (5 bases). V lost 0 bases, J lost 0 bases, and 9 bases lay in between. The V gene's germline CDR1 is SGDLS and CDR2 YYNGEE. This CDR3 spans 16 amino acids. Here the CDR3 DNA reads TGTGCCAGCAGCGTAGGACAGCCGACAACTAATGAAAAACTGTTTTTT. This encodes CASSVGQPTTNEKLFF.

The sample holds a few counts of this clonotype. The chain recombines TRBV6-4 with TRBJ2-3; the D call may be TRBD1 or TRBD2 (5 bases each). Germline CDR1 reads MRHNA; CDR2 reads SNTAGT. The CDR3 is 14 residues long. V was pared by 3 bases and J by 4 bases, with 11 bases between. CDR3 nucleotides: TGTGCCAGCAGTGAAAGAGGGGAATCAGATACGCAGTATTTT. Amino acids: CASSERGESDTQYF.

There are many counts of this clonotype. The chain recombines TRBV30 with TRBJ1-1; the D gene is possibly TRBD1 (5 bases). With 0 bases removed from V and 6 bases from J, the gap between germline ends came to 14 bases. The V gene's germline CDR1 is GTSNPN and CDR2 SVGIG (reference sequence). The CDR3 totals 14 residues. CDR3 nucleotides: TGTGCCTGGAGTGTACTTCGCAGGGCCCCTGAAGCTTTCTTT. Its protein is CAWSVLRRAPEAFF.

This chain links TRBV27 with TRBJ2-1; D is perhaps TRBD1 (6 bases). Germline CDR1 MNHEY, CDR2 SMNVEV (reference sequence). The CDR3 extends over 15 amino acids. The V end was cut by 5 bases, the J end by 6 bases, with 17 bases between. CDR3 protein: CASSAQGWAVNEQFF. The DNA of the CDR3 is TGTGCCAGCAGTGCACAGGGCTGGGCCGTCAATGAGCAGTTCTTC.

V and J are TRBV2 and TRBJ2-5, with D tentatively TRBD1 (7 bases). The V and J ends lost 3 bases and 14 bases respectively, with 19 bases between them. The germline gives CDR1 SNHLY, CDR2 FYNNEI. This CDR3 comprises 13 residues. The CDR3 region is CASSELTGRFFYF. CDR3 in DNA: TGTGCCAGCAGTGAGCTGACAGGGAGGTTTTTCTACTTC.

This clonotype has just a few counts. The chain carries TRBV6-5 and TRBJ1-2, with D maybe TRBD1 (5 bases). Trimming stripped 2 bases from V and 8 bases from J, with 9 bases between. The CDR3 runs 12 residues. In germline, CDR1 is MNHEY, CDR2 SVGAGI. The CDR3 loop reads CASSYGEGGYTF. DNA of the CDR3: TGTGCCAGCAGTTACGGGGAGGGGGGCTACACCTTC.

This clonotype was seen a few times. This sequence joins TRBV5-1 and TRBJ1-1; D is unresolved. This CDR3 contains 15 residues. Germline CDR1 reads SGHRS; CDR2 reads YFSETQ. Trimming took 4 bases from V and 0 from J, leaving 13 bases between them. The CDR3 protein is CASSPREEMNTEAFF. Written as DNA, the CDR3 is TGCGCCAGCAGCCCTAGGGAGGAAATGAACACTGAAGCTTTCTTT.

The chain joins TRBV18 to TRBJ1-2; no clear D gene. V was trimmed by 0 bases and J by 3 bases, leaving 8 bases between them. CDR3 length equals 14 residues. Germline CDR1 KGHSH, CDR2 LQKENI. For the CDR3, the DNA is TGTGCCAGCTCACCACCGGACGCCGACTATGGCTACACCTTC. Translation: CASSPPDADYGYTF.

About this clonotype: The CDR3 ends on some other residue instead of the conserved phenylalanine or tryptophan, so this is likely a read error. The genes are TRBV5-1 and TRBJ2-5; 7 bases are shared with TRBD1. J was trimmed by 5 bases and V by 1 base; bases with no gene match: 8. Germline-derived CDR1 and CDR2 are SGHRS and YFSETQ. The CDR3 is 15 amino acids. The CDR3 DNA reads TGCGCCAGCAGCTTGTCGGAGACAGGGTGGGAGACCCAGTACCTC. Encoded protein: CASSLSETGWETQYL.

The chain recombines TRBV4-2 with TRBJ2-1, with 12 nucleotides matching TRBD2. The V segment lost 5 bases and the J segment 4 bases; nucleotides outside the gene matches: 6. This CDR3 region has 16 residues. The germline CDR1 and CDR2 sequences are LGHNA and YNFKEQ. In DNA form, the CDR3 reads TGTGCCAGCAGCACACTAGCGGGGGGACCGTACAATGAGCAGTTCTTC. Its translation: CASSTLAGGPYNEQFF.

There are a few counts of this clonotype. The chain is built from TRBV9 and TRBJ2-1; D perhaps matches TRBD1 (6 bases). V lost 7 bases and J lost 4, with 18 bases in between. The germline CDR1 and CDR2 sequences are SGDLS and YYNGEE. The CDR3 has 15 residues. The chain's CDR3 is CASGPGTYNYNEQFF. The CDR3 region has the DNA TGTGCCAGCGGACCCGGGACATATAATTACAATGAGCAGTTCTTC.

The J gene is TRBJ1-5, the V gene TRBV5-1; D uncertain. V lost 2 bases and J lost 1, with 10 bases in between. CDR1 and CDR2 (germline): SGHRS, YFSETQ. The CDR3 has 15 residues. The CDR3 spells CASSLRGESNQPQHF. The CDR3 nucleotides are TGCGCCAGCAGCTTAAGAGGCGAGAGCAATCAGCCCCAGCATTTT.

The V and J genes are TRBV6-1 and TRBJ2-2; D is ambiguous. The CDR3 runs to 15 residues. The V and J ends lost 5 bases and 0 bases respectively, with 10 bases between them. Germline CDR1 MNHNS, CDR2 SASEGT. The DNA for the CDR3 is TGTGCCAGCAGTTTCAAACGGACGAACACCGGGGAGCTGTTTTTT. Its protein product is CASSFKRTNTGELFF.

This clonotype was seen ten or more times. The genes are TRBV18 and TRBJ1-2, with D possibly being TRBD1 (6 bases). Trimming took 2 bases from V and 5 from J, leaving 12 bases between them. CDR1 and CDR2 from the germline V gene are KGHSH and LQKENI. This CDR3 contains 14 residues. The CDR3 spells CASSPDGGRYGYTF. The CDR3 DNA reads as TGTGCCAGCTCACCAGACGGGGGCCGTTATGGCTACACCTTC. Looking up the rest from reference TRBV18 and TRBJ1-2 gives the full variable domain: NAGVMQNPRHLVRRRGQEARLRCSPMKGHSHVYWYRQLPEEGLKFMVYLQKENIIDESGMPKERFSAEFPKEGPSILRIQQVVRGDSAAYFCASSPDGGRYGYTFGSGTRLTVV.

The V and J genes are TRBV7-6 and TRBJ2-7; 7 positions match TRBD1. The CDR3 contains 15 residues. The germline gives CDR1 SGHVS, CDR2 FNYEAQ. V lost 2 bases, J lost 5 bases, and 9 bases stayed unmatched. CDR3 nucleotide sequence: TGTGCCAGCAGCTTAAGCTTGGGACAGACCCACGAGCAGTACTTC. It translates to CASSLSLGQTHEQYF.

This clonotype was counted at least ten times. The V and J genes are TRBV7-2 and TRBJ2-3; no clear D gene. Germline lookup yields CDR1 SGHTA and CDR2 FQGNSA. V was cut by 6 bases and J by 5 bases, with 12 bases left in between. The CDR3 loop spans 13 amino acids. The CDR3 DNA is TGTGCCAGCAGAACACCACAACAAGATACGCAGTATTTT. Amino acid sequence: CASRTPQQDTQYF.

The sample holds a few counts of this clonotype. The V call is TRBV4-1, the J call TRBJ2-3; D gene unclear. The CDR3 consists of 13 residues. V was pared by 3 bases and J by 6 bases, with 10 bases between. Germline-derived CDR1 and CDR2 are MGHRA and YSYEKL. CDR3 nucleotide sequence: TGCGCCAGCAGCCATTTACGTTGGGATACGCAGTATTTT. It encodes CASSHLRWDTQYF.

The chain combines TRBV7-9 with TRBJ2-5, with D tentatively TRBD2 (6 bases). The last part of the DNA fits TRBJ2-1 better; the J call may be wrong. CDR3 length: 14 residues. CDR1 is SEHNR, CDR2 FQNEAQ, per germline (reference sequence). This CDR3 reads CASSGSSGGETQFF. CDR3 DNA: TGTGCCAGCAGCGGAAGTAGCGGAGGAGAGACCCAGTTCTTC.

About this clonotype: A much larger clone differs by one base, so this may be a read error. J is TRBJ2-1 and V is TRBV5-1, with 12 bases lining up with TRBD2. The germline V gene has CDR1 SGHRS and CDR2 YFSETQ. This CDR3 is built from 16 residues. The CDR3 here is CASSPGLAGWVNERFF. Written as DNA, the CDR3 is TGCGCCAGCAGCCCAGGACTAGCGGGGTGGGTCAATGAGCGGTTCTTC.